This TCR beta chain was recovered during a study of blood T cell repertoires in COVID-19. Study in general: The United States, Italy and Spain were the sources of the acute and convalescent COVID-19 samples. The cDNA or gDNA used as material had been derived from T cells, B-cell-depleted T cells, or PBMCs.

V lost 6 bases and J 5 bases, leaving 13 bases between the germline ends. Germline V gene lookup returns CDR1 MNHEY and CDR2 SVGEGT. The CDR3 sequence is 13 residues long. Original processing methods: Amplification of reference gene primers was used by the study to estimate nucleated cell counts. Produced via immunoSEQ multiplex PCR; TCRdb's table is partial and in-frame only. V and J calls and clone size come straight from that table; D and trimming were deduced from the DNA. This table has about 270,000 clones, roughly 84% appearing once. The chain recombines TRBV6-2 or TRBV6-3 with TRBJ1-2; the D is unclear. The source material was peripheral blood. The receptor's source is a woman aged 18-29 years with acute or convalescent COVID-19. For the CDR3, the DNA is TGTGCCAGCAGCAACGGACTGCTTTATGGCTACACCTTC. It encodes CASSNGLLYGYTF.